This TCR beta chain came from a study of long-term antiretroviral therapy in people with HIV. Study-wide results and limits: Relative to transplant donor controls, diversity remained lower despite increasing after ART. ART adherence, viral resistance and therapy changes were not recorded.

The libraries were made with immunoSEQ v3.0 at survey level. For each individual sample, sequencing targeted roughly 35,000-50,000 T-cell genomes. Produced via immunoSEQ multiplex PCR; TCRdb's table is partial and in-frame only. The table includes about 31,000 clones, 90% detected once. With regard to this clone: Its antigen is undetermined.

Losses at the gene ends were 0 bases for V and 5 bases for J; bases not matched to a gene: 6. The length of the CDR3 is 17 residues. Germline V gene data show CDR1 as SGHNT and CDR2 as YYREEE (reference sequence). The clonotype comes from a woman aged 40 to 50 with HIV. J is TRBJ2-1 and V is TRBV5-4; 12 bases align to TRBD2. The sequencing here drew on unsorted PBMCs, taken roughly 5 years after starting antiretroviral therapy. The CDR3 nucleotides read TGTGCCAGCAGCTTGGCCGGACTAGCGGGGCTACACAATGAGCAGTTCTTC. Its translation: CASSLAGLAGLHNEQFF.